A single T cell receptor beta chain is shown here with its context. Its specificity is unknown. This record belongs to a study of T-cell reconstitution after alpha-beta-depleted transplantation in children. Study conclusions and caveats: Elevated TCRbeta diversity at day 60 was traced, in some patients, to surviving recipient T cells and thymic progenitors. Roughly two months post-transplant, alpha-beta T cells reportedly originated from several hundred graft clones that had expanded. Most T-cell counts and diversity one year after the transplant came from T cells that were newly produced.

The CDR3 is 14 amino acids. CDR1 is SGHRS, CDR2 YFSETQ, per germline. V shed 4 bases, J shed 3 bases, and the junction held 3 bases outside the gene matches. For TCRbeta, the library was prepared with unique molecular identifiers. One entry per CDR3 protein results from TCRdb running MiXCR on the PCR reads. The table lists about 1,000,000 distinct CDR3 sequences, around 30% of them singletons. This clonotype was sampled from a boy less than two years old who had a stem cell transplant for SCID, so the T cells may come from the graft donor. The rearrangement joins TRBV5-1 to TRBJ2-4; 8 nucleotides match TRBD1. The sequenced sample was PBMCs, mostly from graft donor cells, obtained 360 days after TCRalphabeta/CD19-depleted stem cell transplant. In DNA form, the CDR3 reads TGCGCCAGCAGCCTCAGGGGGCACAAAAACATTCAGTACTTC. Translation: CASSLRGHKNIQYF.